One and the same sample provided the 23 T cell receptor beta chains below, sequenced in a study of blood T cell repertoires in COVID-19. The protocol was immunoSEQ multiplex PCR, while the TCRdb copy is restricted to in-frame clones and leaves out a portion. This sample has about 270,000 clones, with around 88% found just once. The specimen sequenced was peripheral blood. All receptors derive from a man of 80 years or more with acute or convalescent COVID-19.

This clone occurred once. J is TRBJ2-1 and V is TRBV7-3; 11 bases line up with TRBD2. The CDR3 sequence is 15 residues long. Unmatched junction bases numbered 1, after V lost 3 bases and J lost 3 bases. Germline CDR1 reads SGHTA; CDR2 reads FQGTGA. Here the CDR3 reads CASSFGLAGYNEQFF. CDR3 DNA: TGTGCCAGCAGCTTCGGACTAGCGGGCTACAATGAGCAGTTCTTC.

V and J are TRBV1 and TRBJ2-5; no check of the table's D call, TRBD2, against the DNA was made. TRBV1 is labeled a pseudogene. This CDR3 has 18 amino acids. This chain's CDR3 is CTSSQVVGSNQGGETQYF. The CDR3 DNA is TGCACCAGCAGCCAAGTGGTCGGGTCTAACCAAGGAGGGGAGACCCAGTACTTC.

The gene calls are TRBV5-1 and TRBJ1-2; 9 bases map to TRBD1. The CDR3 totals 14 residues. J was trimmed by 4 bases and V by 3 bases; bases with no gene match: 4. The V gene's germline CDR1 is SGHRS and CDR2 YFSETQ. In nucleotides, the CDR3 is TGCGCCAGCAGCTCCCGACAGGGGGGCTATGGCTACACCTTC. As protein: CASSSRQGGYGYTF. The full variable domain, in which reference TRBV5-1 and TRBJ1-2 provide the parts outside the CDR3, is KAGVTQTPRYLIKTRGQQVTLSCSPISGHRSVSWYQQTPGQGLQFLFEYFSETQRNKGNFPGRFSGRQFSNSRSEMNVSTLELGDSALYLCASSSRQGGYGYTFGSGTRLTVV.

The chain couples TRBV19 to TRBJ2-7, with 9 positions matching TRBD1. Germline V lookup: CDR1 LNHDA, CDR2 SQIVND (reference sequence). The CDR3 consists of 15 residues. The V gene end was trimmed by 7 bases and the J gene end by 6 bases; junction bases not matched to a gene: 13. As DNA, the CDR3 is TGTGCCAGTATGGCCGAAATCGGGACAGGGTCCGAGCAGTACTTC. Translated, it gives CASMAEIGTGSEQYF.

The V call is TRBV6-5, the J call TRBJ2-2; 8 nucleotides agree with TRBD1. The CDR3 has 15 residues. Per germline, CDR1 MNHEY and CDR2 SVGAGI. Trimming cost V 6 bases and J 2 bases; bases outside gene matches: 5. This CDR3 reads CASRTGQGNTGELFF. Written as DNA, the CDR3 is TGTGCCAGCAGGACCGGACAGGGAAACACCGGGGAGCTGTTTTTT.

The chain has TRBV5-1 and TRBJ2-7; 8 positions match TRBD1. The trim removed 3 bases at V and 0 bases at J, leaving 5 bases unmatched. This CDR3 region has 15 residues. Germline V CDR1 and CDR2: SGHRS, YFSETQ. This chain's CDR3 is CASSSGDRSSYEQYF. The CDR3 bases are TGCGCCAGCAGCTCCGGGGACAGGAGCTCCTACGAGCAGTACTTC. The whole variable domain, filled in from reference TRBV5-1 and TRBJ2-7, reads KAGVTQTPRYLIKTRGQQVTLSCSPISGHRSVSWYQQTPGQGLQFLFEYFSETQRNKGNFPGRFSGRQFSNSRSEMNVSTLELGDSALYLCASSSGDRSSYEQYFGPGTRLTVT.

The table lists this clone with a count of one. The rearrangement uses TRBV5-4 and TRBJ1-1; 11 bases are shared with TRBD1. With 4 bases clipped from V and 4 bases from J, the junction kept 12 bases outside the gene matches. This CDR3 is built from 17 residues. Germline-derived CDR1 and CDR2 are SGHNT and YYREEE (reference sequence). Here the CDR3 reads CASSRGGGQGALTEAFF. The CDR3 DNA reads TGTGCCAGCAGCCGGGGGGGAGGACAGGGGGCGCTCACTGAAGCTTTCTTT.

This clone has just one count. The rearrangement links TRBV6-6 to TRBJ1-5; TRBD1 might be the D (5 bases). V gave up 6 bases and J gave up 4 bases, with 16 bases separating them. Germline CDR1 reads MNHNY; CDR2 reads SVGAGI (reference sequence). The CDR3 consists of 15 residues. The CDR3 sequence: CASRYDRADNQPQHF. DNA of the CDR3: TGTGCCAGCAGATATGACAGAGCCGATAATCAGCCCCAGCATTTT.

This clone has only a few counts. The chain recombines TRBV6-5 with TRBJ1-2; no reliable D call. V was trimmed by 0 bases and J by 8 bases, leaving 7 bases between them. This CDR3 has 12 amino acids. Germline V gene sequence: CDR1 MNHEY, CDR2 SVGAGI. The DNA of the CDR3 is TGTGCCAGCAGTTACTCTAATGGCGGCTACACCTTC. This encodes CASSYSNGGYTF.

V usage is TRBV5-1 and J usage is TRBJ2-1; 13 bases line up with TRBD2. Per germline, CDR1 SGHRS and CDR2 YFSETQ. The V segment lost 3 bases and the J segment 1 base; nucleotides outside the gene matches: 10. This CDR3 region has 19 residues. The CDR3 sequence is CASSSGLAGSPRSYNEQFF. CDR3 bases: TGCGCCAGCAGCTCGGGACTAGCGGGATCACCCCGGTCCTACAATGAGCAGTTCTTC.

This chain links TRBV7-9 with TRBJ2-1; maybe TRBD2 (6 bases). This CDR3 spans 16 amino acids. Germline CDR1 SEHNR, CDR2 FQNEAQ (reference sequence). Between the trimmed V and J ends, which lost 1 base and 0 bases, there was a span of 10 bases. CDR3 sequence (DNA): TGTGCCAGCAGCTTAGTGCGACTAGGCTCCTACAATGAGCAGTTCTTC. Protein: CASSLVRLGSYNEQFF.

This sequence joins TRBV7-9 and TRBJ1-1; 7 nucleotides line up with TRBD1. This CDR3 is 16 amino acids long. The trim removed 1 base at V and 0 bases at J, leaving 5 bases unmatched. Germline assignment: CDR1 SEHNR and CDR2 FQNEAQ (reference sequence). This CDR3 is CASSLGQGKMNTEAFF. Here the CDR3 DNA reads TGTGCCAGCAGCTTAGGACAGGGAAAGATGAACACTGAAGCTTTCTTT.

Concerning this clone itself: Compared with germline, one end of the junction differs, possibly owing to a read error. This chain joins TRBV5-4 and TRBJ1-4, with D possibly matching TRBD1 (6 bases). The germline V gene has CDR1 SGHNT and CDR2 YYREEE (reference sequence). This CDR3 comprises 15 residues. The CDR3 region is CASSFGGGGNKKLFF. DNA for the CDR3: TGTGCCAGCAGCTTTGGAGGGGGGGGTAATAAAAAACTGTTTTTT.

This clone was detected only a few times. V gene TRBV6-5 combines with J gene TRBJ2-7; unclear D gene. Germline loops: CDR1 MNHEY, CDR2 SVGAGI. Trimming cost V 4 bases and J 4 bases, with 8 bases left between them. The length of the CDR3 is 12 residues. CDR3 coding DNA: TGTGCCAGCAGTTCCGACACATACGAGCAGTACTTC. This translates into CASSSDTYEQYF.

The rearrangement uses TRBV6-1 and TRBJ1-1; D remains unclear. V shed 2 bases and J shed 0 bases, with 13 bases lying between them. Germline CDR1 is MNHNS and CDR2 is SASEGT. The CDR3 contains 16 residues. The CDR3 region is CASSETDRVVNTEAFF. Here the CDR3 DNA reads TGTGCCAGCAGTGAAACCGACCGGGTCGTGAACACTGAAGCTTTCTTT.

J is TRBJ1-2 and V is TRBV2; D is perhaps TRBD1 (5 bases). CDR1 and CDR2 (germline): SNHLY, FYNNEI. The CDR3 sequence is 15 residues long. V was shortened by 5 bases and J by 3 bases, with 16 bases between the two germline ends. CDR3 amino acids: CASSLRGDVYYGYTF. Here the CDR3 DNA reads TGTGCCAGCAGTCTTCGCGGGGACGTTTACTATGGCTACACCTTC.

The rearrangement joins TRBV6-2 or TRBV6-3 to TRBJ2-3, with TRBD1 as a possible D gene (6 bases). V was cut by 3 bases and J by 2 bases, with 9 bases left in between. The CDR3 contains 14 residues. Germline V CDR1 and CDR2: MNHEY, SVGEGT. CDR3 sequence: CASSYGTTTDTQYF. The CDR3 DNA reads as TGTGCCAGCAGTTATGGGACAACCACAGATACGCAGTATTTT.

CDR3 nucleotide sequence: TGTGCCAGCAGCTTGAGAGGGATCTCCTACAATGAGCAGTTCTTC. This sequence encodes CASSLRGISYNEQFF. The genes are TRBV5-6 and TRBJ2-1; D may be TRBD2 (5 bases). The germline V and J ends were trimmed by 1 base and 0 bases, with 8 bases remaining between them. Germline values: CDR1 SGHDT, CDR2 YYEEEE. This CDR3 spans 15 amino acids.

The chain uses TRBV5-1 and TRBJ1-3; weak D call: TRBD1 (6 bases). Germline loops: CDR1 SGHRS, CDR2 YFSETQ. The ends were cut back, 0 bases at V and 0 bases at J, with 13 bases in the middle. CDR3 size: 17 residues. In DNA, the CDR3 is TGCGCCAGCAGCTTGGGTATTCAGGGGAGCTCTGGAAACACCATATATTTT. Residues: CASSLGIQGSSGNTIYF.

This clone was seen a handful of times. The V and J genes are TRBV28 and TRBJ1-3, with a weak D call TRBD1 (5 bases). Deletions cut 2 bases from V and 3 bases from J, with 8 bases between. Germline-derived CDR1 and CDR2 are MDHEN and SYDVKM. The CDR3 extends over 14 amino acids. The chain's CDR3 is CASSLAGLGNTIYF. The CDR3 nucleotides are TGTGCCAGCAGTTTAGCGGGGCTTGGAAACACCATATATTTT.

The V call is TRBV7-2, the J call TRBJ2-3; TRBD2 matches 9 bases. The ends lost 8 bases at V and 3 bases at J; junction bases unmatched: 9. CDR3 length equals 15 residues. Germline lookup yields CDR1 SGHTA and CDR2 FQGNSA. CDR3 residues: CASGGTSRRTDTQYF. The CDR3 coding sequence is TGTGCCAGCGGCGGGACTAGCCGAAGGACAGATACGCAGTATTTT.

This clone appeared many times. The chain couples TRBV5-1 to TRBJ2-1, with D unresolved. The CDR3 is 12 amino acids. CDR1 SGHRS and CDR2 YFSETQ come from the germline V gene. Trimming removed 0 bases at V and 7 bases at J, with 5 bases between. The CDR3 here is CASSLDGNEQFF. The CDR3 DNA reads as TGCGCCAGCAGCTTGGACGGGAATGAGCAGTTCTTC.

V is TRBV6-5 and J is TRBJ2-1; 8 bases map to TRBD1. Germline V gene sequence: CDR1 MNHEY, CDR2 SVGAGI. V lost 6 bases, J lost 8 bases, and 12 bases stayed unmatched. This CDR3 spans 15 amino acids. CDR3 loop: CASSSGQGGLDEQFF. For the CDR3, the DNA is TGTGCCAGCAGCTCAGGACAGGGAGGTCTCGATGAGCAGTTCTTC.